This T cell receptor (beta chain) emerged from a study of Ad26.COV2.S vaccination and SARS-CoV-2 variants. Whole-study findings and limits: The TCR breadth and depth analyses may have understated or missed part of the total T cell responses. Measurement of non-spike TCR breadth gave similar results in vaccine and placebo recipients. Reported findings describe substantial breadth in spike-specific CD8+ and CD4+ T cell responses following vaccination.

As regards this clone: Its antigen is unknown.

The repertoire was sequenced with immunoSEQ multiplex PCR; TCRdb's copy has only in-frame clones and lacks some. This sample yields about 97,000 clones, of which 60% to 85% are seen a single time; 15% to 20% belongs to the top ten. The CDR3 length is 14 residues. Germline V gene sequence: CDR1 LNHDA, CDR2 SQIVND (reference sequence). Trimming removed 3 bases at V and 2 bases at J, with 9 bases between. The chain has TRBV19 and TRBJ2-3; D unresolved. The starting material was peripheral blood, obtained after recovery from COVID-19. The sequence was collected from a human donor who had recovered from COVID-19. The CDR3 bases are TGTGCCAGTAGTATCAGAAGAAACACAGATACGCAGTATTTT. Amino acids: CASSIRRNTDTQYF.